These T cell receptor beta chains were read from a single sample in a study of control samples from healthy donors and cancer patients. Sequencing was performed with immunoSEQ multiplex PCR; in TCRdb, only in-frame clones are kept and a portion is missing. The sample includes 150,000 or so clones, over 85% seen only once; the top ten take roughly 5.7%. The sample was blood. Receptors were obtained from a man younger than 30 in good health. The CDR3 runs from the conserved cysteine through the conserved F or W. A D gene is named only where the DNA matches it firmly. Expanded clones are given a class, and other clones once, few, many or no size at all.

j_gene	v_gene	d_gene	abundance	len	CDR3nt	CDR3aa
TRBJ1-3	TRBV7-9	-	once	12	TGTGCCACCAGGACAACTGGAAACACCATATATTTT	CATRTTGNTIYF
TRBJ1-5	TRBV7-9	-	-	14	TGTGCCAGCAGCCCTAAGGGAGGCAATCAGCCCCAGCATTTT	CASSPKGGNQPQHF
TRBJ2-1	TRBV6-5	TRBD1	-	14	TGTGCCAGCAGTCTCGGACAGGGGAGCCATGAGCAGTTCTTC	CASSLGQGSHEQFF
TRBJ2-7	TRBV5-1	-	-	16	TGCGCCAGCAGCCCGGGGCAGGGCCGAAGCTCCTACGAGCAGTACTTC	CASSPGQGRSSYEQYF
TRBJ2-2	TRBV27	-	-	13	TGTGCCAGCAGTTTACTAGCTCCGGGGGAGCTGTTTTTT	CASSLLAPGELFF
TRBJ1-6	TRBV3-1/TRBV3-2	-	-	14	TGTGCCAGCAGCCAGAACTCCTATAATTCACCCCTCCACTTT	CASSQNSYNSPLHF
TRBJ1-5	TRBV19	-	few	14	TGTGCCAGTAGAGGGATCATGGGCAATCAGCCCCAGCATTTT	CASRGIMGNQPQHF
TRBJ1-1	TRBV6-5	-	-	16	TGTGCCAGCAGTTACTCCGGACCTGGACAGAACACTGAAGCTTTCTTT	CASSYSGPGQNTEAFF
TRBJ1-1	TRBV6-6	-	-	14	TGTGCCAGCAGTTACGATAGGGCCAACACTGAAGCTTTCTTT	CASSYDRANTEAFF
TRBJ2-5	TRBV5-4	TRBD1	-	16	TGTGCCAGCAGACACCCGGGACAGGGGTCACAAGAGACCCAGTACTTC	CASRHPGQGSQETQYF